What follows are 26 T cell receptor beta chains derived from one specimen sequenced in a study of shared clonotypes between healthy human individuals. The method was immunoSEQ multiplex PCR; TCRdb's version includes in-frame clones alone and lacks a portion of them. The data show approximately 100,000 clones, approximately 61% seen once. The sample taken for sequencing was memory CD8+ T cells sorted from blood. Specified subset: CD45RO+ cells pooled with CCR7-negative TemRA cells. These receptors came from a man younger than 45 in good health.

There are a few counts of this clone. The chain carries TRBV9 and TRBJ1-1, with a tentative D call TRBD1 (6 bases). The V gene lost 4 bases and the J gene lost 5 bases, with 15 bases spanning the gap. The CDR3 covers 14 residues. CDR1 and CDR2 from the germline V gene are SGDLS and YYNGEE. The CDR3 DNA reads TGTGCCAGCAGCTCACAGGACAGTAGGACTGAAGCTTTCTTT. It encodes CASSSQDSRTEAFF.

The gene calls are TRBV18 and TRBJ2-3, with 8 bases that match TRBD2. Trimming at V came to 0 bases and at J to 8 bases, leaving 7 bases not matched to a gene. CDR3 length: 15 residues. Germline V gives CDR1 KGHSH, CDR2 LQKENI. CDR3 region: CASSPPAGRAATQYF. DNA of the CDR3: TGTGCCAGCTCACCACCGGCCGGGAGGGCCGCTACGCAGTATTTT. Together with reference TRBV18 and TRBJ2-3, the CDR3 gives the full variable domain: NAGVMQNPRHLVRRRGQEARLRCSPMKGHSHVYWYRQLPEEGLKFMVYLQKENIIDESGMPKERFSAEFPKEGPSILRIQQVVRGDSAAYFCASSPPAGRAATQYFGPGTRLTVL.

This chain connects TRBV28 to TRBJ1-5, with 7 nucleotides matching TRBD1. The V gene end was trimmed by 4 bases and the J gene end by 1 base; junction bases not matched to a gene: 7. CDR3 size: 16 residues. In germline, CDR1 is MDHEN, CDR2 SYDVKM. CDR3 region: CASSSVGGGSNQPQHF. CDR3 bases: TGTGCCAGCAGTTCGGTAGGGGGCGGCAGCAATCAGCCCCAGCATTTT. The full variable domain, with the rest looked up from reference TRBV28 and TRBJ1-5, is DVKVTQSSRYLVKRTGEKVFLECVQDMDHENMFWYRQDPGLGLRLIYFSYDVKMKEKGDIPEGYSVSREKKERFSLILESASTNQTSMYLCASSSVGGGSNQPQHFGDGTRLSIL.

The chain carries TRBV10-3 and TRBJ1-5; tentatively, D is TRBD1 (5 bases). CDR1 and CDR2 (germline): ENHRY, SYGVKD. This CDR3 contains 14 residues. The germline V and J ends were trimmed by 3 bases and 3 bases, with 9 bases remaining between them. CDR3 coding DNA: TGTGCCATCAGTGATGGGGGGACCAATCAGCCCCAGCATTTT. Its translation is CAISDGGTNQPQHF.

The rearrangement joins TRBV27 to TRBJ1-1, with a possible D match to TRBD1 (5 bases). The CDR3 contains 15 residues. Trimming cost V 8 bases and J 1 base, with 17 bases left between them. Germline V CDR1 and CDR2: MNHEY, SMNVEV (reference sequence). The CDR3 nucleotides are TGTGCCAGCCTCCCCGGGGGACCTACGAACACTGAAGCTTTCTTT. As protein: CASLPGGPTNTEAFF.

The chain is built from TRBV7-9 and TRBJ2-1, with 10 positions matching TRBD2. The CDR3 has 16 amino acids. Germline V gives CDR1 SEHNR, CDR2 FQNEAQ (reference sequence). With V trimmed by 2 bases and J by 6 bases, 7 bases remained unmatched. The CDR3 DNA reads TGTGCCAGCAGCTTAATTAGGACTAGCGGAATCAATGAGCAGTTCTTC. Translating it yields CASSLIRTSGINEQFF.

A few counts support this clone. The CDR3 region has the DNA TGTGCCAGCAGCTTGGGTGTTGGGGTTTACGAGCAGTACTTC. Residues: CASSLGVGVYEQYF. The chain recombines TRBV5-6 with TRBJ2-7; D remains ambiguous. CDR1 is SGHDT and CDR2 is YYEEEE in the germline V gene. V shed 0 bases and J shed 4 bases, with 11 bases lying between them. The CDR3 is 14 residues long.

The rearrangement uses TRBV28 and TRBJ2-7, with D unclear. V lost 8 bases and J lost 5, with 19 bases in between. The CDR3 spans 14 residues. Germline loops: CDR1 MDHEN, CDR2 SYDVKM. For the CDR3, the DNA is TGTGCCAGCCAAAAACTTAGTTCTACGGACGAGCAGTACTTC. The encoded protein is CASQKLSSTDEQYF.

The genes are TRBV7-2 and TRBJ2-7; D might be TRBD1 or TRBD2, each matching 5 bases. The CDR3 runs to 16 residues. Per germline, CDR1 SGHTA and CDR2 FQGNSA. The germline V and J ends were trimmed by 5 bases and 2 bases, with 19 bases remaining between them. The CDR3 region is CASSTAGTIPTYEQYF. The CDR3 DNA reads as TGTGCCAGCAGCACTGCCGGGACGATACCCACCTACGAGCAGTACTTC. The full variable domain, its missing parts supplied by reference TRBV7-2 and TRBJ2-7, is GAGVSQSPSNKVTEKGKDVELRCDPISGHTALYWYRQSLGQGLEFLIYFQGNSAPDKSGLPSDRFSAERTGGSVSTLTIQRTQQEDSAVYLCASSTAGTIPTYEQYFGPGTRLTVT.

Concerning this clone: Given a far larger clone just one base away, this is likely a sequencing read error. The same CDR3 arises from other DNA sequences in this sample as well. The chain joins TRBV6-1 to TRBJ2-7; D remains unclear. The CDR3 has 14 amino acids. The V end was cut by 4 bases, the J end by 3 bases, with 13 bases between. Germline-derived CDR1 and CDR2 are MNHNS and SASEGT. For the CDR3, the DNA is TGTGCCAGCAGTGCCTTAACAGAAAGCTACGAGCAGTACTTC. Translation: CASSALTESYEQYF.

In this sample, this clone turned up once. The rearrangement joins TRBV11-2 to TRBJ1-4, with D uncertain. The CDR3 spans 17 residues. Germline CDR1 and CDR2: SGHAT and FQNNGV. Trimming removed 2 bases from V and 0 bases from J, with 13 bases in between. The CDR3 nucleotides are TGTGCCAGCAGCTTAAATTTGGGGTTGACAACTAATGAAAAACTGTTTTTT. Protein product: CASSLNLGLTTNEKLFF.

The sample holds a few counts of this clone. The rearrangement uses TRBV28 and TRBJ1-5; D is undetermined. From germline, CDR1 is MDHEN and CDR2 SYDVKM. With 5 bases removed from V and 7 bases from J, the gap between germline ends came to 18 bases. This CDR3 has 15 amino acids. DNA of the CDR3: TGTGCCAGCAGTCCCAAGGCGGGGTACGGCCAGCCCCAGCATTTT. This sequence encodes CASSPKAGYGQPQHF.

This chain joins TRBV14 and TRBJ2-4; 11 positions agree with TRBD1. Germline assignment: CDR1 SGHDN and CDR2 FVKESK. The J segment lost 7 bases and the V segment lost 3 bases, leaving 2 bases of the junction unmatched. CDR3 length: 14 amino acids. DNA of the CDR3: TGTGCCAGCAGCCACTGGGACAGGGGGAACATTCAGTACTTC. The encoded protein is CASSHWDRGNIQYF.

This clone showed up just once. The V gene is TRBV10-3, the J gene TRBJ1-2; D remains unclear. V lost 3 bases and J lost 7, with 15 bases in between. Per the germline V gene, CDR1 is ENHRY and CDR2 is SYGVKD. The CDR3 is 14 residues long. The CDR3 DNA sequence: TGTGCCATCAGTGAAGGAGGAGCAGTTGGTGGCTACACCTTC. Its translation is CAISEGGAVGGYTF.

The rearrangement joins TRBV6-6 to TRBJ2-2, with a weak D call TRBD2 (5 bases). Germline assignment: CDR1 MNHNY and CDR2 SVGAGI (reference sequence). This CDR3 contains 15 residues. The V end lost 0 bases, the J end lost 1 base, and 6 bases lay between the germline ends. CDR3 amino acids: CASSYSRENTGELFF. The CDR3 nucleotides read TGTGCCAGCAGTTACTCGAGGGAGAACACCGGGGAGCTGTTTTTT.

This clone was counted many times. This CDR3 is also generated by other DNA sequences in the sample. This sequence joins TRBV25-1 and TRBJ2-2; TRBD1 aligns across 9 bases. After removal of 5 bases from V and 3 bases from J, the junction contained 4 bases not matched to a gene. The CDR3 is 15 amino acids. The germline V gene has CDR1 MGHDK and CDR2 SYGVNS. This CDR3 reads CASSLGDRDTGELFF. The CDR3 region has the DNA TGTGCCAGCAGTTTAGGGGACAGGGACACCGGGGAGCTGTTTTTT.

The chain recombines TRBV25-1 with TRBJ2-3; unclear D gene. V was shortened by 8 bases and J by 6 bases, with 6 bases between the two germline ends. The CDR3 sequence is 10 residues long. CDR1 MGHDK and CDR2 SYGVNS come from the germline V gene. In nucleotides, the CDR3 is TGTGCCAGCTATCTCGATACGCAGTATTTT. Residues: CASYLDTQYF.

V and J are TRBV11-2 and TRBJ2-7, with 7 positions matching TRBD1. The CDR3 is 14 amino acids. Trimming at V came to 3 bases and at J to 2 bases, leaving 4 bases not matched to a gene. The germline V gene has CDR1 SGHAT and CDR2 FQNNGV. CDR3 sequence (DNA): TGTGCCAGCAGCTTGACAGGGATCCCCTACGAGCAGTACTTC. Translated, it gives CASSLTGIPYEQYF.

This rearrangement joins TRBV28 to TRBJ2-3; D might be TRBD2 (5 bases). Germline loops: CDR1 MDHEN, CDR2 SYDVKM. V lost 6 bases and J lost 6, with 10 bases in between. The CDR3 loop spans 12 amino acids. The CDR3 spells CASSLWEDTQYF. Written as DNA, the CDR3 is TGTGCCAGCAGCCTCTGGGAGGATACGCAGTATTTT.

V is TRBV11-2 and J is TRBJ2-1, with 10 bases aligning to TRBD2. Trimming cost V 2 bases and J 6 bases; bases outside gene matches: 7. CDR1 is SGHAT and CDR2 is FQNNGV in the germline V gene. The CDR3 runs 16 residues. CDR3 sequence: CASSLLSGRGPNEQFF. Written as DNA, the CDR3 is TGTGCCAGCAGCTTATTGAGCGGGAGGGGGCCCAATGAGCAGTTCTTC.

The CDR3 coding sequence is TGTGCCAGCACTTGGACTAGCTCCTACAATGAGCAGTTCTTC. This gives the protein CASTWTSSYNEQFF. This sequence joins TRBV11-1 and TRBJ2-1, with 7 bases aligning to TRBD2. J gave up 0 bases and V 7 bases, and 3 bases lay outside the gene matches. Germline V gene data show CDR1 as SGHAT and CDR2 as FQDESV (reference sequence). This CDR3 is built from 14 residues.

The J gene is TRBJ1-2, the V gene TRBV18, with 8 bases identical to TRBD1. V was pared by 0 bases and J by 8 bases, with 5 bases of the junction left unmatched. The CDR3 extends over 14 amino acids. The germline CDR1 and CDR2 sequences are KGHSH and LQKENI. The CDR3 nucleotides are TGTGCCAGCTCACCACCGGGCAGGGGGCACGGCTACACCTTC. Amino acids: CASSPPGRGHGYTF.

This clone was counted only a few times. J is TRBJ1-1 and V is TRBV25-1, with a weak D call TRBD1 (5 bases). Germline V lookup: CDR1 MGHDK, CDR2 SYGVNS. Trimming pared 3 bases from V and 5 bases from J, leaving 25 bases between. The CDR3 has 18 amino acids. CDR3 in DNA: TGTGCCAGCAGTGATCAGGGTCTGGGTTCCCCTCTTTGGACTGAAGCTTTCTTT. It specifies CASSDQGLGSPLWTEAFF.

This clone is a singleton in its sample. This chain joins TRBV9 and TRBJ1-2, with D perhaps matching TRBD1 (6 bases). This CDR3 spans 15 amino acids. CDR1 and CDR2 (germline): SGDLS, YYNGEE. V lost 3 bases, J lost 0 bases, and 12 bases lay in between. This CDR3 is CASSAPGAPNYGYTF. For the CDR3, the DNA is TGTGCCAGCAGCGCCCCAGGGGCCCCTAACTATGGCTACACCTTC. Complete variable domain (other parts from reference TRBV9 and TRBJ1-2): DSGVTQTPKHLITATGQRVTLRCSPRSGDLSVYWYQQSLDQGLQFLIQYYNGEERAKGNILERFSAQQFPDLHSELNLSSLELGDSALYFCASSAPGAPNYGYTFGSGTRLTVV.

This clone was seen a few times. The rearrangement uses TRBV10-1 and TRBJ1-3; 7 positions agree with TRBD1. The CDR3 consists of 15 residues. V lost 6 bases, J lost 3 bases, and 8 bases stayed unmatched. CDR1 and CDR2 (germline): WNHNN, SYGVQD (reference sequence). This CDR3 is CASSQTRQGGNTIYF. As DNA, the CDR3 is TGCGCCAGCAGCCAAACTCGACAGGGTGGAAACACCATATATTTT.

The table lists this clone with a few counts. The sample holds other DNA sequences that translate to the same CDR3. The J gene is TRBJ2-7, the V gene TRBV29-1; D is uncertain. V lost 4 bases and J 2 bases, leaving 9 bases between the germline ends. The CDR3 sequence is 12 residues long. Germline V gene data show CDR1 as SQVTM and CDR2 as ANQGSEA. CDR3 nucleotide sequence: TGCAGCGTTGCGTCCGGAGCCTACGAGCAGTACTTC. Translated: CSVASGAYEQYF.